This T cell receptor beta chain emerged from a study of shared clonotypes between healthy human individuals. Study details: In total, the donors were a couple of women and a few men aged 18 to 49. Per donor, CD8 memory used one plate, CD8 naive used two, CD4 memory used three and CD4 naive used three. Study-wide points: Clonotype sharing among donors, it was expected, would be affected by sequencing depth.

Comments on this clone: Its target is unknown.

Libraries were prepared by immunoSEQ multiplex PCR; TCRdb keeps only in-frame clonotypes and omits some of them. This table has roughly 1,500,000 clones, under 99% appearing once. The source material was naive CD4+ T cells sorted from blood. Regarding subset: CD45RA+ positively selected. The receptor was derived from a man under 40 in good health.

The CDR3 loop reads CASSSRSGGSEKLFF. CDR3 coding DNA: TGTGCCAGCAGTTCTCGTTCGGGGGGGAGTGAAAAACTGTTTTTT. The rearrangement uses TRBV6-6 and TRBJ1-4; a possible D gene is TRBD1 (5 bases). V lost 4 bases, J lost 7 bases, and 16 bases lay in between. The CDR3 has 15 residues. Germline-derived CDR1 and CDR2 are MNHNY and SVGAGI (reference sequence).